In its sample, the clone carrying this T cell receptor (beta chain) was seen once. The data are from a study of spatial heterogeneity in lung cancer. The overall study: Each unique TCR and UMI combination was seen more than ten times on average in raw reads.

The V segment lost 6 bases and the J segment 6 bases; nucleotides outside the gene matches: 8. From germline, CDR1 is MNHNS and CDR2 SASEGT. This CDR3 is 14 amino acids long. As to time point: sample taken at primary tumor resection. No cell sorting; template was whole RNA from tumor, lung tissue or PBMC. TCRdb reprocessed the 5' RACE reads via MiXCR and lists one record per CDR3 protein. The sample lists 10,000 to 15,000 distinct CDR3 sequences, 12% to 15% occurring once. This specimen consisted of PBMCs, obtained at surgery. The rearrangement links TRBV6-1 to TRBJ2-3, with TRBD2 matching over 8 bases. This clonotype was sampled from a male donor with early-stage non-small cell lung cancer. The CDR3 DNA sequence: TGTGCCAGCAGGGCGGGGGGCATCGGGGATACGCAGTATTTT. Encoded protein: CASRAGGIGDTQYF.